What follows is one T cell receptor (beta chain) and its context. V was shortened by 6 bases and J by 3 bases, with 11 bases between the two germline ends. The germline CDR1 and CDR2 sequences are MNHEY and SMNVEV (reference sequence). The CDR3 runs to 13 residues. The entry originates in a study of CD8+ T cells in alopecia areata. As the sequencing template, cDNA was produced by extracting RNA and reverse transcribing it. The data were produced by immunoSEQ multiplex PCR, yet TCRdb's version contains in-frame clones alone and is incomplete. Of over 150,000 clones listed, roughly 56% are singletons. The rearrangement joins TRBV27 to TRBJ1-2; possible D gene TRBD1, 6 bases. The sequenced sample was CD8+ T cells sorted from blood. This TCR was sampled from a human donor in good health. The CDR3 is CASSRGGYYGYTF. CDR3 coding DNA: TGTGCCAGCAGCCGTGGGGGCTACTATGGCTACACCTTC.